A selection of T cell receptor beta chains follows, all from one sample in a study of blood T cells in healthy people across ages. TCRdb processed the 5' RACE reads anew with MiXCR; each CDR3 protein has one entry. There are about 1,400,000 distinct CDR3 sequences in the sample; 42% occur only once, and roughly 7.9% lies in the top ten. Sequencing was performed on blood. The receptors stem from a woman in her late teens or twenties in good health. Both conserved end residues are part of each CDR3. Each record gives: clone size, V gene, D gene, J gene, CDR3 protein, CDR3 DNA. D genes are given only for firm matches. Clone size is not always given. Where it is, it says once, few, many or a class for expanded clones.

>-|TRBV12-3/TRBV12-4|-|TRBJ1-4
CASSFGQLNEKLFF
TGTGCCAGCAGTTTTGGTCAGTTAAATGAAAAACTGTTTTTT
>-|TRBV15|-|TRBJ2-5
CATRPERADNEQYF
TGTGCCACTCGCCCCGAAAGGGCGGACAATGAGCAGTACTTC
>-|TRBV12-3/TRBV12-4|-|TRBJ1-5
CASSPFGGRTPKPQHF
TGTGCCAGCAGCCCGTTTGGAGGCAGGACCCCTAAGCCCCAGCATTTT
>few|TRBV20-1|-|TRBJ2-7
CSASDPGRISYEQYF
TGCAGTGCTAGCGACCCGGGACGGATCTCCTACGAGCAGTACTTC
>once|TRBV5-1|-|TRBJ2-2
CASSFTDRDTGELFF
TGCGCCAGCAGCTTCACGGACAGAGACACCGGGGAGCTGTTTTTT
>-|TRBV9|-|TRBJ1-5
CASSVGPENQPQHF
TGTGCCAGCAGCGTAGGTCCAGAAAATCAGCCTCAGCATTTT
>-|TRBV18|-|TRBJ2-3
CASSRGGGQAPTDTQYF
TGTGCCAGCTCGCGCGGCGGTGGGCAAGCCCCAACAGATACGCAGTATTTT
>few|TRBV2|-|TRBJ2-1
CASTLNPYNEQFF
TGTGCCAGCACCCTTAACCCCTACAATGAGCAGTTCTTC
>few|TRBV20-1|TRBD1|TRBJ2-3
CSARTGVSQDTQYF
TGCAGTGCGCGGACAGGGGTATCACAAGATACGCAGTATTTT
>few|TRBV5-8|TRBD2|TRBJ2-7
CASSSSGGPYNEQYF
TGTGCCAGCAGCAGTAGCGGGGGCCCCTACAATGAGCAGTACTTC
>-|TRBV20-1|-|TRBJ2-5
CSAKGSLQETQYF
TGCAGTGCTAAGGGGTCCCTACAAGAGACCCAGTACTTC
>many|TRBV6-5|TRBD2|TRBJ2-1
CASSPRTSGLRNEQFF
TGTGCCAGCAGTCCTCGGACTAGCGGTCTTCGCAATGAGCAGTTCTTC
>few|TRBV5-1|-|TRBJ2-1
CASSLVALSSYNEQFF
TGCGCCAGCAGCTTAGTAGCTTTGAGCTCCTACAATGAGCAGTTCTTC
>-|TRBV12-3/TRBV12-4|-|TRBJ2-7
CASSSIWDLGSSSYEQYF
TGTGCCAGCAGTTCCATATGGGATCTAGGCTCAAGCTCCTACGAGCAGTACTTC
>-|TRBV5-1|-|TRBJ2-1
CASSSTSVPSNEQFF
TGCGCCAGCAGCTCTACTAGTGTTCCCTCCAATGAGCAGTTCTTC
>-|TRBV6-6|-|TRBJ2-2
CASIRRDTEFAGELFF
TGTGCCAGCATTCGCCGGGACACCGAGTTCGCCGGGGAGCTGTTTTTT
>-|TRBV2|-|TRBJ2-1
CASTRASNEQFF
TGTGCCAGCACCAGGGCGAGTAATGAGCAGTTCTTC
>-|TRBV3-1|-|TRBJ1-5
CTSSQDGGSQHF
TGTACCAGCAGCCAAGACGGGGGGAGTCAGCATTTT
>few|TRBV12-3/TRBV12-4|TRBD1|TRBJ2-3
CASSLIWTGGVRATDTQYF
TGTGCCAGCAGTTTAATTTGGACAGGAGGAGTAAGGGCCACAGATACGCAGTATTTT
>-|TRBV11-2|-|TRBJ1-1
CASSLVSGVLMNTEAFF
TGTGCCAGCAGCTTAGTCTCGGGGGTTCTCATGAACACTGAAGCTTTCTTT
>-|TRBV20-1|TRBD2|TRBJ2-3
CSARGLASPGTDTQYF
TGCAGTGCTAGGGGACTAGCGTCCCCTGGCACAGATACGCAGTATTTT
>-|TRBV11-2|TRBD1|TRBJ2-3
CASSLPGTGAYRGDTQYF
TGTGCCAGCAGCTTACCTGGGACAGGGGCGTATCGGGGAGATACGCAGTATTTT
>few|TRBV7-9|-|TRBJ1-2
CASSKTNYGYTF
TGTGCCAGCAGCAAGACGAACTATGGCTACACCTTC
>few|TRBV9|-|TRBJ2-1
CASSVEPRDGGKSGEQFF
TGTGCCAGCAGCGTAGAACCGAGGGATGGGGGGAAGTCTGGTGAGCAGTTCTTC
>few|TRBV7-9|TRBD1|TRBJ2-1
CASSRRRQGSYNEQFF
TGTGCCAGCAGCCGCCGCCGACAGGGGTCCTACAATGAGCAGTTCTTC
>-|TRBV20-1|TRBD2|TRBJ2-5
CSARLAGGVKRETQYF
TGCAGTGCTAGATTAGCGGGAGGGGTGAAAAGGGAGACCCAGTACTTC
>few|TRBV7-9|TRBD1|TRBJ2-1
CASRVGQGVGNEQFF
TGTGCCAGCAGGGTTGGACAGGGGGTAGGGAATGAGCAGTTCTTC